Presented here are 14 T cell receptor beta chains from one specimen sequenced in a study of blood T cell repertoires in COVID-19. The protocol was immunoSEQ multiplex PCR, while the TCRdb copy is restricted to in-frame clones and leaves out a portion. The top ten hold less than 2% of the sample, which has around 280,000 clones, roughly 90% seen once. Material: PBMCs or T cells enriched from blood (not recorded which). The source of these receptors is a woman aged 18 to 35 with acute COVID-19.

The chain recombines TRBV11-2 with TRBJ2-3; TRBD1 matches at 7 bases. V gave up 5 bases and J gave up 6 bases; unmatched junction bases: 11. Germline assignment: CDR1 SGHAT and CDR2 FQNNGV. This CDR3 has 15 amino acids. The CDR3, as DNA: TGTGCCAGCAGCCTGACAGGGAATGGTGGCGATACGCAGTATTTT. Its translation is CASSLTGNGGDTQYF.

V usage is TRBV4-2 and J usage is TRBJ1-5; D perhaps matches TRBD1 (6 bases). With 1 base removed from V and 9 bases from J, the gap between germline ends came to 16 bases. This CDR3 is built from 15 residues. The germline gives CDR1 LGHNA, CDR2 YNFKEQ. The CDR3 sequence: CASSQGGPQGGPQHF. CDR3 coding DNA: TGTGCCAGCAGCCAAGGTGGGCCACAAGGGGGGCCCCAGCATTTT.

Only a few counts were recorded for this clone. This chain links TRBV27 with TRBJ1-1, with D maybe TRBD1 (6 bases). This CDR3 comprises 15 residues. V was cut by 5 bases and J by 1 base, with 14 bases left in between. CDR1 is MNHEY and CDR2 is SMNVEV in the germline V gene (reference sequence). The CDR3 nucleotides read TGTGCCAGCAGTCCTGGCTTAGGGGGGAACACTGAAGCTTTCTTT. Encoded protein: CASSPGLGGNTEAFF.

The J gene is TRBJ2-7, the V gene TRBV28, with 10 bases aligning to TRBD1. The J segment lost 3 bases and the V segment lost 5 bases, leaving 16 bases of the junction unmatched. Per the germline V gene, CDR1 is MDHEN and CDR2 is SYDVKM. The CDR3 has 18 residues. Here the CDR3 reads CASSPPVRTGTGVYEQYF. The CDR3 DNA reads as TGTGCCAGCAGTCCGCCGGTCCGGACCGGGACAGGGGTCTACGAGCAGTACTTC.

The J gene is TRBJ1-2, the V gene TRBV5-4; D call uncertain. CDR1 and CDR2 from the germline V gene are SGHNT and YYREEE (reference sequence). This CDR3 is built from 15 residues. With 2 bases removed from V and 0 bases from J, the gap between germline ends came to 11 bases. The CDR3 region is CASSFGDGANYGYTF. The CDR3 nucleotides read TGTGCCAGCAGCTTTGGAGACGGAGCTAACTATGGCTACACCTTC.

This clone was seen a single time. V usage is TRBV4-2 and J usage is TRBJ1-5; D is perhaps TRBD1 (6 bases). This CDR3 region has 15 residues. CDR1 LGHNA and CDR2 YNFKEQ come from the germline V gene. V lost 1 base and J 11 bases, leaving 18 bases between the germline ends. CDR3 nucleotide sequence: TGTGCCAGCAGCCAAGCCGACAGGTCAGCGGGGTCCCAGCATTTT. Residues: CASSQADRSAGSQHF.

This rearrangement joins TRBV18 to TRBJ2-2, with 10 bases that match TRBD1. The CDR3 extends over 16 amino acids. V dropped 6 bases and J dropped 3; count of bases not matched to a gene: 7. Germline V CDR1 and CDR2: KGHSH, LQKENI. In DNA, the CDR3 is TGTGCCAGCTCCCCAGACAGGGGGCAATACACCGGGGAGCTGTTTTTT. It codes for CASSPDRGQYTGELFF.

J is TRBJ1-1 and V is TRBV18, with D possibly TRBD1 on 6 matching bases. The CDR3 contains 14 residues. Per germline, CDR1 KGHSH and CDR2 LQKENI. Between the trimmed V and J ends, which lost 2 bases and 1 base, there was a span of 8 bases. This chain's CDR3 is CASSPSTGNTEAFF. CDR3 DNA sequence: TGTGCCAGCTCACCATCGACAGGGAACACTGAAGCTTTCTTT.

This clone showed up just once. The V gene is TRBV19, the J gene TRBJ1-5, with a possible D match to TRBD1 (5 bases). The germline V and J ends were trimmed by 1 base and 6 bases, with 16 bases remaining between them. This CDR3 is built from 16 residues. In germline, CDR1 is LNHDA, CDR2 SQIVND (reference sequence). This CDR3 is CASSIATGGWRQPQHF. The CDR3 region has the DNA TGTGCCAGTAGTATAGCGACGGGGGGGTGGCGTCAGCCCCAGCATTTT.

The CDR3 spells CASSESGGATDTQYF. The CDR3, as DNA: TGCGCCAGCAGTGAGTCCGGGGGGGCGACAGATACGCAGTATTTT. The chain links TRBV10-1 to TRBJ2-3; 8 nucleotides align to TRBD2. Germline trimming cut 0 bases from V and 3 bases from J; bases unmatched to any gene: 2. This CDR3 is 15 amino acids long. Per germline, CDR1 WNHNN and CDR2 SYGVQD (reference sequence).

The chain combines TRBV19 with TRBJ2-3; 10 bases align to TRBD2. This CDR3 region has 15 residues. The junction had 6 bases not matched to a gene; V was cut back by 1 base and J by 8 bases. Germline values: CDR1 LNHDA, CDR2 SQIVND (reference sequence). The CDR3 bases are TGTGCCAGTAGTATAGGGACTAGCGGAGGAGGTACGCAGTATTTT. This sequence encodes CASSIGTSGGGTQYF.

This clone was seen a single time. This sequence joins TRBV30 and TRBJ2-1, with 7 bases identical to TRBD1. The ends lost 4 bases at V and 4 bases at J; junction bases unmatched: 10. The CDR3 loop spans 15 amino acids. Germline CDR1 is GTSNPN and CDR2 is SVGIG (reference sequence). CDR3 nucleotide sequence: TGTGCCTGGATACTTCTCGGGGACAGATACAATGAGCAGTTCTTC. Its translation is CAWILLGDRYNEQFF. The variable domain in full, with the rest retrieved from reference TRBV30 and TRBJ2-1, is SQTIHQWPATLVQPVGSPLSLECTVEGTSNPNLYWYRQAAGRGLQLLFYSVGIGQISSEVPQNLSASRPQDRQFILSSKKLLLSDSGFYLCAWILLGDRYNEQFFGPGTRLTVL.

This clone was seen a single time. The chain joins TRBV10-1 to TRBJ2-5, with 15 bases lining up with TRBD2. V was clipped by 5 bases and J by 2 bases; unmatched bases: 3. The V gene's germline CDR1 is WNHNN and CDR2 SYGVQD (reference sequence). This CDR3 has 16 residues. The chain's CDR3 is CASSPGLAGGQETQYF. DNA for the CDR3: TGCGCCAGCAGTCCCGGACTAGCGGGAGGGCAAGAGACCCAGTACTTC.

This chain links TRBV27 with TRBJ1-5; D not certain. The length of the CDR3 is 19 residues. V was cut by 2 bases and J by 6 bases, with 26 bases left in between. Germline values: CDR1 MNHEY, CDR2 SMNVEV (reference sequence). In DNA, the CDR3 is TGTGCCAGCAGTTTACCCGGAACGCCCGTCCGGCGGTCCCGTCAGCCCCAGCATTTT. It yields the protein CASSLPGTPVRRSRQPQHF.